This TCR beta chain was observed in a study of cytomegalovirus exposure and HLA in healthy donors. Whole-study findings and limits: Some V segments (TRBV6-2 and TRBV6-3 among them) were excluded as indistinguishable.

On this clone itself: Its matching antigen is unknown. One end of the junction does not line up with germline, which may come from a read error. The same CDR3 can be traced to other DNA sequences in this sample.

PCR amplification relied on 60 Vbeta primers (plus 13 Jbeta primers). Libraries were prepared by immunoSEQ multiplex PCR; TCRdb keeps only in-frame clonotypes and omits some of them. Of approximately 160,000 clones listed, roughly 80% are singletons. Germline loops: CDR1 MDHEN, CDR2 SYDVKM. The CDR3 length is 14 residues. The V gene is TRBV28, the J gene TRBJ1-1; D is ambiguous. What was sequenced was PBMCs. This sequence originates from a man aged 45 to 65 in good health and CMV-seropositive. CDR3 protein: CASRTGSLNTEAFF. CDR3 nucleotide sequence: TGTGCCAGTAGAACCGGGTCCTTAAACACCGAAGCTTTCTTT.